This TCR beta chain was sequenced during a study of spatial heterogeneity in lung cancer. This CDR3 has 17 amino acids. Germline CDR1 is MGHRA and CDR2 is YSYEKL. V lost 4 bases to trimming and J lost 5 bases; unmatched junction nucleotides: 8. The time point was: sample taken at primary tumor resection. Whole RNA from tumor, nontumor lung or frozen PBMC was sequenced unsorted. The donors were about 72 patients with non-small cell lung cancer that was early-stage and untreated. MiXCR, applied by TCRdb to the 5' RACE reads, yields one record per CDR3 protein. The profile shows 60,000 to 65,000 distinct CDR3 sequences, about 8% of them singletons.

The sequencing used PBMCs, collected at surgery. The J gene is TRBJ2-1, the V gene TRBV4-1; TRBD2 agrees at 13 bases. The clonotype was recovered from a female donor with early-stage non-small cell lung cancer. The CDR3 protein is CASSRELAGGLDNEQFF. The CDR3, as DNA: TGCGCCAGCAGCCGCGAACTAGCGGGGGGGCTGGACAATGAGCAGTTCTTC.